This TCR beta chain was profiled in a study of T-cell memory formation after mild COVID-19. As for the study in general: Among the donors, TCR clusters were largely specific to each donor.

The CDR3 spans 15 residues. Trimming stripped 2 bases from V and 5 bases from J, with 15 bases between. The germline CDR1 and CDR2 sequences are SGHDT and YYEEEE. Study observations and caveats: A subset of responding clones appeared in pre-infection memory, suggesting cross-reactive memory joined.

As concerns this clonotype: Its specificity is unknown.

TCRdb recomputed calls from the 5' RACE reads with MiXCR, one row per CDR3 protein. The sample lists tens of thousands of distinct CDR3 sequences, roughly 25% occurring once. Sequencing input: PBMCs or a T cell subset sorted from them (not recorded which). This receptor was obtained from a man aged 18 to 29 who had mild COVID-19 (a few samples of this study predate the infection). Cell type and time point are not known. The genes are TRBV5-6 and TRBJ2-3; no firm D call. The CDR3 region has the DNA TGTGCCAGCAGCTTTTGGTCTAACCAGTTAGATACGCAGTATTTT. Its translation: CASSFWSNQLDTQYF.